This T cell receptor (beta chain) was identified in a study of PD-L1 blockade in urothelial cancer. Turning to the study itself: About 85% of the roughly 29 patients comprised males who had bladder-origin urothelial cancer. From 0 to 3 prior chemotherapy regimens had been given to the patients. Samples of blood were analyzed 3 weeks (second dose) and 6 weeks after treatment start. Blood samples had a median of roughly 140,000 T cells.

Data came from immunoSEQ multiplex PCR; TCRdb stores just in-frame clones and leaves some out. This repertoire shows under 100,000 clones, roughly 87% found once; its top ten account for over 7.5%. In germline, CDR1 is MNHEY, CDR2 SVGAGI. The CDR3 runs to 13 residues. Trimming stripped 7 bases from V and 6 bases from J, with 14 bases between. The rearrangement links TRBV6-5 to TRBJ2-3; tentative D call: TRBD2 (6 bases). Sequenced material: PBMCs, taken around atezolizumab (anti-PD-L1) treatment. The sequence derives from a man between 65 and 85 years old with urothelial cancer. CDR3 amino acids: CASTRAGRDTQYF. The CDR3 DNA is TGTGCCAGCACCCGGGCGGGACGGGATACGCAGTATTTT.